This entry describes one T cell receptor (beta chain). Antigen unknown. The germline CDR1 and CDR2 sequences are SGHAT and FQNNGV. This CDR3 spans 13 amino acids. V lost 8 bases, J lost 0 bases, and 10 bases lay in between. These data belong to a study of cytomegalovirus exposure and HLA in healthy donors. Study conclusions and caveats: Differences between HLA loci emerged in a later analysis of TCR association rates, with DRB1 most and HLA-C fewest.

The PCR ran on 60 Vbeta and 13 Jbeta primers. Profiled with immunoSEQ multiplex PCR; TCRdb holds only in-frame clones, not every one. The sample has around 150,000 clones; over 80% are singletons. The gene calls are TRBV11-2 and TRBJ2-5; possible D gene TRBD1, 5 bases. Input material: PBMCs. The TCR was taken from a man aged 35 to 55 in good health and CMV-seronegative. The CDR3 sequence: CASSRQNQETQYF. The DNA for the CDR3 is TGTGCCAGCTCCCGACAGAACCAAGAGACCCAGTACTTC.